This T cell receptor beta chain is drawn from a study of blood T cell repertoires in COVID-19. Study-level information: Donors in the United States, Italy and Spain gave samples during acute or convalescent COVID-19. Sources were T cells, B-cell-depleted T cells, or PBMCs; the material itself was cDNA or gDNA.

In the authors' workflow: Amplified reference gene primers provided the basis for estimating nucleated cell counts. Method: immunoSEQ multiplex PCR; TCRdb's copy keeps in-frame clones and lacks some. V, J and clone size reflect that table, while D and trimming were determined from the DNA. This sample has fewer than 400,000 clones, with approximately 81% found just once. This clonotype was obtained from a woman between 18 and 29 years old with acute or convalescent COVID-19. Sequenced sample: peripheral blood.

The CDR3 DNA is TGTGCCAGCAGTGACCTCACAGGGATAGAGACCCAGTACTTC. This translates into CASSDLTGIETQYF. The chain links TRBV2 to TRBJ2-5; D is possibly TRBD1 (6 bases). The V gene lost 3 bases and the J gene lost 4 bases, with 12 bases spanning the gap. Per germline, CDR1 SNHLY and CDR2 FYNNEI. CDR3 length equals 14 residues.